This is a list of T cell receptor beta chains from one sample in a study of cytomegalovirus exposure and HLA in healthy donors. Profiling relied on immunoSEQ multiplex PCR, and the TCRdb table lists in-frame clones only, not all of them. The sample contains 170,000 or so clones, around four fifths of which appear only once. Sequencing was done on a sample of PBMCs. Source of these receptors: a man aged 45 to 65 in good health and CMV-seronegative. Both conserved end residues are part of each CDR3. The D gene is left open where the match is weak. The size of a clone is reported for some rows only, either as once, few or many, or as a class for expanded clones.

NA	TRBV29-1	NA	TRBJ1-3	CSVEEGRGVSGNTIYF	TGCAGCGTTGAAGAAGGTCGGGGGGTCTCTGGAAACACCATATATTTT
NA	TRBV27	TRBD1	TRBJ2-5	CASSSADRATQYF	TGTGCCAGCAGTTCCGCGGACAGGGCCACCCAGTACTTC
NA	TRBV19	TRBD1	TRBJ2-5	CASSIGQGAVGTQYF	TGTGCCAGTAGTATAGGGCAGGGGGCTGTAGGGACCCAGTACTTC
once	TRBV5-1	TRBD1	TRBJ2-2	CASASSGTANTGELFF	TGCGCCAGCGCTTCCTCCGGGACAGCGAACACCGGGGAGCTGTTTTTT
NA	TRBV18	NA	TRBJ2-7	CASSGSSYEQYF	TGTGCCAGCTCAGGGAGTTCCTACGAGCAGTACTTC
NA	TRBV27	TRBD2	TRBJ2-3	CASSSWGLAEGTDTQYF	TGTGCCAGCAGTTCCTGGGGACTAGCGGAGGGCACAGATACGCAGTATTTT
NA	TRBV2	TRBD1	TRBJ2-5	CASTETGGRTQYF	TGTGCCAGCACCGAGACAGGGGGCCGTACCCAGTACTTC
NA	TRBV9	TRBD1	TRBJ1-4	CASSVVGQGYEKLFF	TGTGCCAGCAGCGTAGTGGGACAGGGGTATGAAAAACTGTTTTTT
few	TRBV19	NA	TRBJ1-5	CASMAAQGLIWGQPQHF	TGTGCCAGTATGGCGGCACAGGGCCTAATTTGGGGTCAGCCCCAGCATTTT
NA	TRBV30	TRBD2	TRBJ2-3	CAWTVWGGDTDTQYF	TGTGCCTGGACCGTTTGGGGAGGGGACACAGATACGCAGTATTTT
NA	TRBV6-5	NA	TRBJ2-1	CASSPGLAFNEQFF	TGTGCCAGCAGCCCAGGGCTAGCGTTCAATGAGCAGTTCTTC
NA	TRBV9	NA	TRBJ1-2	CASSPVVGGRYTF	TGTGCCAGCAGCCCCGTTGTTGGGGGCCGCTACACCTTC
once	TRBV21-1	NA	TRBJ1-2	CASRDRGLGYTF	TGTGCCAGCAGAGACAGGGGGCTAGGCTACACCTTC
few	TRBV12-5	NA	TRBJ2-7	CASGRIGSSYEQYF	TGTGCTAGTGGTAGAATCGGTAGCTCCTACGAGCAGTACTTC
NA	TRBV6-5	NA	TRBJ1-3	CASSKDFAGNTIYF	TGTGCCAGCAGCAAAGACTTCGCTGGAAACACCATATATTTT
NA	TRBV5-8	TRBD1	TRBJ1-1	CASSLGQGRRVAEAFF	TGTGCCAGCAGCTTAGGACAGGGACGAAGGGTGGCTGAAGCTTTCTTT
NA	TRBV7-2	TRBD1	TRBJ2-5	CASSPLTGVQVTQYF	TGTGCCAGCAGCCCCCTGACAGGGGTACAAGTGACCCAGTACTTC
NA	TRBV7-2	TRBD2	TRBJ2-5	CASSNQGLARETQYF	TGTGCCAGCAGCAACCAAGGACTAGCTCGAGAGACCCAGTACTTC
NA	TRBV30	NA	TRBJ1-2	CAWSSLGGYGYTF	TGTGCCTGGAGTTCCCTGGGGGGCTATGGCTACACCTTC
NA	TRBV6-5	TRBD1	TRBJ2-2	CASRKDRANTGELFF	TGTGCCAGCAGAAAGGACAGGGCCAACACCGGGGAGCTGTTTTTT
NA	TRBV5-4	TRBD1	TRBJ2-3	CASSLVTGGQYF	TGTGCCAGCAGCTTGGTAACAGGGGGGCAGTATTTT
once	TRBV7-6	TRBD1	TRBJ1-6	CASSLGGGDRSNSPLHF	TGTGCCAGCAGCTTAGGGGGCGGGGACAGATCTAATTCACCCCTCCACTTT
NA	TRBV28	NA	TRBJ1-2	CASERHPGGYTF	TGTGCCAGCGAGCGCCATCCTGGGGGCTACACCTTC
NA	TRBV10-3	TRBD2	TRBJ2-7	CAISGGLAGSYEQYF	TGTGCCATCAGTGGTGGACTAGCGGGGTCCTACGAGCAGTACTTC
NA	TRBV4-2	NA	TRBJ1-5	CASSQEGDQPQHF	TGTGCCAGCAGCCAAGAAGGGGATCAGCCCCAGCATTTT
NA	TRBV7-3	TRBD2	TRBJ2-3	CASSLTAGGSSYTQYF	TGTGCCAGCAGCTTAACGGCGGGAGGTTCTTCTTATACGCAGTATTTT
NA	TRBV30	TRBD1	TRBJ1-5	CAWSVETGGRQPQHF	TGTGCCTGGAGTGTTGAGACAGGGGGCCGACAGCCCCAGCATTTT
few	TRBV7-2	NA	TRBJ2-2	CASSPRGGSRTGELFF	TGTGCCAGCAGCCCCCGCGGAGGCTCGAGGACCGGGGAGCTGTTTTTT
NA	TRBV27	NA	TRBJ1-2	CASSPPDSSYGYTF	TGTGCCAGCAGTCCACCGGACAGTTCCTATGGCTACACCTTC
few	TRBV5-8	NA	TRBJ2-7	CASPKGAGGSYEQYF	TGTGCCAGCCCAAAGGGGGCGGGGGGCTCCTACGAGCAGTACTTC
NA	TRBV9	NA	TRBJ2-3	CASSFSSGSTDTQYF	TGTGCCAGCAGCTTTTCAAGCGGGAGCACAGATACGCAGTATTTT
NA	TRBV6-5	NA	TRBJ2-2	CASSYSQATGELFF	TGTGCCAGCAGTTACAGCCAGGCCACCGGGGAGCTGTTTTTT
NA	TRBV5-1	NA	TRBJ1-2	CASSLTLDAGQANYGYTF	TGCGCCAGCAGCTTAACCCTTGACGCGGGGCAAGCTAACTATGGCTACACCTTC
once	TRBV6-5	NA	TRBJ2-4	CASSPGLGIQYF	TGTGCCAGCAGCCCGGGGTTGGGCATTCAGTACTTC
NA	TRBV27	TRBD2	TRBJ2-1	CASSLSGLASSYNEQFF	TGTGCCAGCAGTTTATCCGGACTAGCGAGCTCCTACAATGAGCAGTTCTTC
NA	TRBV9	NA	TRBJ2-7	CASSTAPRGEQYF	TGTGCCAGCAGCACAGCGCCCCGGGGCGAGCAGTACTTC
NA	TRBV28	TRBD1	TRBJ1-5	CASSSYLRTGDNQPQHF	TGTGCCAGCAGTTCATATCTACGGACAGGAGACAATCAGCCCCAGCATTTT
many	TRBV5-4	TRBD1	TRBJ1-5	CASSGGFNQPQHF	TGTGCCAGCTCAGGGGGCTTCAATCAGCCCCAGCATTTT
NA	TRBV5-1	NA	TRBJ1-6	CASSLEGVGSPLHF	TGCGCCAGCAGCTTAGAAGGGGTCGGTTCACCCCTCCACTTT
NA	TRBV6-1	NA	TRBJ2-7	CASSELGGSYEQYF	TGTGCCAGCAGTGAACTGGGGGGCTCCTACGAGCAGTACTTC
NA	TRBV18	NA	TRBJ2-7	CASSTGSSYEQYF	TGTGCCAGCTCAACAGGAAGCTCCTACGAGCAGTACTTC
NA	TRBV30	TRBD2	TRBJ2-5	CAWSPGLAGVETQYF	TGTGCCTGGAGCCCGGGACTAGCGGGAGTAGAGACCCAGTACTTC
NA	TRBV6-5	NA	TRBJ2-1	CASSLYSLGEQFF	TGTGCCAGCAGTCTCTACTCTCTTGGTGAGCAGTTCTTC
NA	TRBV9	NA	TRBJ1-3	CASSVMGAYGNTIYF	TGTGCCAGCAGCGTAATGGGGGCGTATGGAAACACCATATATTTT
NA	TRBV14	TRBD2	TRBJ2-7	CASSRGRGPYEQYF	TGTGCCAGCAGCCGGGGGAGGGGTCCCTACGAGCAGTACTTC
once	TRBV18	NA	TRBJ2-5	CASSPPGVQGPQYF	TGTGCCAGCTCACCACCTGGGGTCCAGGGGCCCCAGTACTTC
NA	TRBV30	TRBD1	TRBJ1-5	CAWSVGQGNQPQHF	TGTGCCTGGAGTGTGGGACAGGGGAATCAGCCCCAGCATTTT
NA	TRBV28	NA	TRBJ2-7	CASSLSGISYEQYF	TGTGCCAGCAGTTTATCTGGCATCTCTTACGAGCAGTACTTC
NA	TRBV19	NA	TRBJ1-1	CASSISYPQGPMNTEAFF	TGTGCCAGTAGTATATCTTATCCACAGGGTCCCATGAACACTGAAGCTTTCTTT
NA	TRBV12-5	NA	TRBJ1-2	CASGFNYGQIGYTF	TGTGCTAGTGGTTTTAACTACGGACAAATAGGCTACACCTTC
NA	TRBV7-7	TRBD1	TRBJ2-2	CASSPMTGWDTGELFF	TGTGCTAGCAGCCCAATGACAGGGTGGGACACCGGGGAGCTGTTTTTT
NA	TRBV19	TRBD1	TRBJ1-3	CASSKPGQYSFRHGNTIYF	TGTGCCAGTAGTAAGCCGGGACAGTACTCTTTCCGGCATGGAAACACCATATATTTT
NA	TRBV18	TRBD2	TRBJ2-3	CASSPTGLAGGHTDTQYF	TGTGCCAGCTCACCTACCGGACTAGCGGGGGGGCATACAGATACGCAGTATTTT
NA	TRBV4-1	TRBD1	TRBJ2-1	CASSQDRTGYNEQFF	TGCGCCAGCAGCCAAGATAGGACAGGGTACAATGAGCAGTTCTTC
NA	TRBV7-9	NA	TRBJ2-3	CASSFERGDTQYF	TGTGCCAGCAGTTTTGAGAGGGGGGATACGCAGTATTTT
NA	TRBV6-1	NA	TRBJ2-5	CASRSGQQETQYF	TGTGCCAGCCGCAGCGGGCAGCAAGAGACCCAGTACTTC
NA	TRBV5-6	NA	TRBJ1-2	CASSLEGQGRLYGYTF	TGTGCCAGCAGCTTGGAAGGCCAGGGGCGGCTCTATGGCTACACCTTC